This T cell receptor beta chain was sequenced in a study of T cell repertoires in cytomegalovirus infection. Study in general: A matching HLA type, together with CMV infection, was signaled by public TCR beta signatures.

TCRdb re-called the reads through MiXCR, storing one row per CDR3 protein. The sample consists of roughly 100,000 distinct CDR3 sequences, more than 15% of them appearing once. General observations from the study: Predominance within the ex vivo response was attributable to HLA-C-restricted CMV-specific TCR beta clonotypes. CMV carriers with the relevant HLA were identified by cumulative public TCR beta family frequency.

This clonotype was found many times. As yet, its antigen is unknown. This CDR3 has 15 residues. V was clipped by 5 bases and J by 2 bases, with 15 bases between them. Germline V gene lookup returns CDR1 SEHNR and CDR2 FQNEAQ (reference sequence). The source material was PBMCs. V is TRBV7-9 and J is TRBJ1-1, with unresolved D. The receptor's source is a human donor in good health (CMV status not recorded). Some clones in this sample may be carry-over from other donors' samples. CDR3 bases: TGTGCCAGCAGCCCGGTGTCCTTTATTAACACTGAAGCTTTCTTT. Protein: CASSPVSFINTEAFF.